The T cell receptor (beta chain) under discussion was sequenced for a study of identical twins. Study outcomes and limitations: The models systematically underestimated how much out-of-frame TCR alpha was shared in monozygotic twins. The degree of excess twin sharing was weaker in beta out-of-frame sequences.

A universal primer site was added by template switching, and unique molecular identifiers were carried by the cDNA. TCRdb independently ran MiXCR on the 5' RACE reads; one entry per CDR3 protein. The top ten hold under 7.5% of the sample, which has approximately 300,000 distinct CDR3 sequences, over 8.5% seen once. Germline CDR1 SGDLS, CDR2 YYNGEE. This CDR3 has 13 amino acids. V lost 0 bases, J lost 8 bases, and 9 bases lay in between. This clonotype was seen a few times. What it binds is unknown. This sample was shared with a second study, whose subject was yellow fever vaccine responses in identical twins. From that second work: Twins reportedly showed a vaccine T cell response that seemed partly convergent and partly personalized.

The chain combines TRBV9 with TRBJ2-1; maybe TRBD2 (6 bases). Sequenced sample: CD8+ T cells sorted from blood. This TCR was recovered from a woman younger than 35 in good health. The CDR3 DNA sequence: TGTGCCAGCAGCGTAGACGGGGGACATGAGCAGTTCTTC. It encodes CASSVDGGHEQFF.